Below, 2 T cell receptor beta chains from the same sample are listed, as sequenced in a study of blood T cell repertoires in COVID-19. This table comes from immunoSEQ multiplex PCR, and its TCRdb copy is limited to in-frame clones, with some not included. The repertoire holds approximately 140,000 clones, approximately 86% seen once, with 2.5% to 4% in the top ten. The sequencing sample was made of peripheral blood. These receptors were collected from a man in his 70s with acute or convalescent COVID-19.

This rearrangement joins TRBV9 to TRBJ2-5, with D maybe TRBD2 (6 bases). The germline CDR1 and CDR2 sequences are SGDLS and YYNGEE. This CDR3 is built from 16 residues. The V gene lost 3 bases and the J gene lost 1 base, with 16 bases spanning the gap. In DNA, the CDR3 is TGTGCCAGCAGCGCAGCTACGGGACTGTCCCAAGAGACCCAGTACTTC. This translates into CASSAATGLSQETQYF.

The chain is built from TRBV3-1 (or the pseudogene TRBV3-2) and TRBJ2-5; 9 nucleotides match TRBD2. Germline CDR1 LGHDT, CDR2 YNNKEL (reference sequence). V lost 0 bases and J lost 2; bases outside the gene matches: 7. The CDR3 covers 17 residues. The CDR3 sequence: CASSQDVTSGPQETQYF. Here the CDR3 DNA reads TGTGCCAGCAGCCAAGACGTCACTAGCGGGCCTCAAGAGACCCAGTACTTC.